This record covers a single T cell receptor (beta chain). The sample comes from a study of blood T cell repertoires in COVID-19. Study background: PBMCs, B-cell-depleted T cells, or T cells were the source of the cDNA or gDNA that made up the material.

The table came from immunoSEQ multiplex PCR; TCRdb's copy has only in-frame clones and leaves some out. The table lists 60,000 to 85,000 clones, approximately 79% of them singletons, with about 2.5% in the top ten. Trimming removed 3 bases from V and 5 bases from J; junction bases left unmatched: 7. Germline lookup yields CDR1 SNHLY and CDR2 FYNNEI. The CDR3 runs to 15 residues. The chain recombines TRBV2 with TRBJ2-1, with 7 bases that match TRBD1. Specimen: peripheral blood. The origin of this receptor is a human donor with acute or convalescent COVID-19. The donor label of this sample is uncertain. CDR3 protein: CASSDLTGSNNEQFF. CDR3 bases: TGTGCCAGCAGTGACCTGACAGGGTCCAACAATGAGCAGTTCTTC.